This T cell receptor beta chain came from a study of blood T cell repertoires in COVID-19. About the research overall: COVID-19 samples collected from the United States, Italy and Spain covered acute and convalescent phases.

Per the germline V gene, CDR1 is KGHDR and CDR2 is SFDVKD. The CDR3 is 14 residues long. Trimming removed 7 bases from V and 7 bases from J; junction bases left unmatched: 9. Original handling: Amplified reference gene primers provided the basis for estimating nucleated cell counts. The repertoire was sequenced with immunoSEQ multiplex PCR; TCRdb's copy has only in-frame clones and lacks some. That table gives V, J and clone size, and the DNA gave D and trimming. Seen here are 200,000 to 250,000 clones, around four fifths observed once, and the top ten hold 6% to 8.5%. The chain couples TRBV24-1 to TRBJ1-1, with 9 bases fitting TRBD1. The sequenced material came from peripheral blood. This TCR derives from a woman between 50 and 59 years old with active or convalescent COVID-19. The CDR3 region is CATSPGQGSGEAFF. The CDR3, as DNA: TGTGCCACCAGCCCGGGACAGGGATCAGGTGAAGCTTTCTTT.